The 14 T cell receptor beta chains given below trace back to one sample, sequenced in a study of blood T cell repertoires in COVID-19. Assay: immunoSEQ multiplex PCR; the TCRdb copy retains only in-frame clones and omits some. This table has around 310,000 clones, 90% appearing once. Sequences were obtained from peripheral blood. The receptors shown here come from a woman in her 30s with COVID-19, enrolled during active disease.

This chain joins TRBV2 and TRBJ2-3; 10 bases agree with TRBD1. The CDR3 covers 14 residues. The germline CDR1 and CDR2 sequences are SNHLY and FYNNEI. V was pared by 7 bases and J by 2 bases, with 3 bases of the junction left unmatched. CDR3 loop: CASKGQGYTDTQYF. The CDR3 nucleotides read TGTGCCAGCAAGGGACAGGGGTACACAGATACGCAGTATTTT. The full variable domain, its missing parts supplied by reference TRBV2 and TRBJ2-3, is EPEVTQTPSHQVTQMGQEVILRCVPISNHLYFYWYRQILGQKVEFLVSFYNNEISEKSEIFDDQFSVERPDGSNFTLKIRSTKLEDSAMYFCASKGQGYTDTQYFGPGTRLTVL.

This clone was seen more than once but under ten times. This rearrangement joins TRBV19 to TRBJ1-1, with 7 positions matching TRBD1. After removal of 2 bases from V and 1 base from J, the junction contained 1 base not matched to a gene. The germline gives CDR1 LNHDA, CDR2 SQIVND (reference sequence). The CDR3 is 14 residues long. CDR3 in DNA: TGTGCCAGTAGTATACAGGGGGGGAACACTGAAGCTTTCTTT. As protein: CASSIQGGNTEAFF. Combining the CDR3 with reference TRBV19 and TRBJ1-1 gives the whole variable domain DGGITQSPKYLFRKEGQNVTLSCEQNLNHDAMYWYRQDPGQGLRLIYYSQIVNDFQKGDIAEGYSVSREKKESFPLTVTSAQKNPTAFYLCASSIQGGNTEAFFGQGTRLTVV.

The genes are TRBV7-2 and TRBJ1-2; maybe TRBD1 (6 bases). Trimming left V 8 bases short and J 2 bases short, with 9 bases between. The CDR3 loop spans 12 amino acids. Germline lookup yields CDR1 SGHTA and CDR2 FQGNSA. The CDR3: CASFQGNYGYTF. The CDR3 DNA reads TGTGCCAGCTTCCAGGGGAACTATGGCTACACCTTC.

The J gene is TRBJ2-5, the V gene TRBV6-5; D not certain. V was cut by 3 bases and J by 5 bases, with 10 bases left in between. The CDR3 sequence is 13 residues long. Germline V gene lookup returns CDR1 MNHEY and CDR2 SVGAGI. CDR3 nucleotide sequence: TGTGCCAGCAGTTATCGAATCCGGGAGACCCAGTACTTC. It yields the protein CASSYRIRETQYF.

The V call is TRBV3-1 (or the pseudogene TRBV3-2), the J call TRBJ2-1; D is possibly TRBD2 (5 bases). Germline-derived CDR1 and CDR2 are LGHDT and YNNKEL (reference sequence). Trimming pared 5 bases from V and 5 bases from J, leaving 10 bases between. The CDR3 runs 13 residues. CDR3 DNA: TGTGCCAGCAGCTACGACGGGGACAATGAGCAGTTCTTC. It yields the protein CASSYDGDNEQFF.

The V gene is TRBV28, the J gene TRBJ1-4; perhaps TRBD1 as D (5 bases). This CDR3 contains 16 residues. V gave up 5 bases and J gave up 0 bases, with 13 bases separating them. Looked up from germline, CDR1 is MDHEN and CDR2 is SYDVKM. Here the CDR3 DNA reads TGTGCCAGCAGTCCCCTAACAGGCGCAACTAATGAAAAACTGTTTTTT. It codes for CASSPLTGATNEKLFF.

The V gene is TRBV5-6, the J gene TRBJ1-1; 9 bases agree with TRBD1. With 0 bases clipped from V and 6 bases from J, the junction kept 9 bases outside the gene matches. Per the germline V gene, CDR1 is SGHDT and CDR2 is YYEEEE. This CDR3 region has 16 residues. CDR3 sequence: CASSLAGTGRIAEAFF. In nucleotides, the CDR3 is TGTGCCAGCAGCTTGGCAGGGACAGGGAGAATCGCTGAAGCTTTCTTT.

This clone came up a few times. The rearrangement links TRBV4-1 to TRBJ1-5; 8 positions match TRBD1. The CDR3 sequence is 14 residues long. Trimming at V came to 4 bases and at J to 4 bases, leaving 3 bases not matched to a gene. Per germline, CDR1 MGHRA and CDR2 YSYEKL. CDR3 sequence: CASSRQGANQPQHF. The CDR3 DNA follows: TGCGCCAGCAGCCGTCAGGGGGCGAATCAGCCCCAGCATTTT.

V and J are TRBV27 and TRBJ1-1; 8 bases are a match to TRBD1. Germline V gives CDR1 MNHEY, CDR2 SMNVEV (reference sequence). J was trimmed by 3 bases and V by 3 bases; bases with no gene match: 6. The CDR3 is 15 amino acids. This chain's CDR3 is CASSLSDRVDTEAFF. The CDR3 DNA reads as TGTGCCAGCAGTTTGTCGGACAGGGTTGACACTGAAGCTTTCTTT.

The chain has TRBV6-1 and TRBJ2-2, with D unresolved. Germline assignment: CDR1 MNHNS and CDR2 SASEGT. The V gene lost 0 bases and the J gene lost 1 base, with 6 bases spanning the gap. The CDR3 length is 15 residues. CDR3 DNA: TGTGCCAGCAGTGAAGCGGGCAGGAACACCGGGGAGCTGTTTTTT. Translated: CASSEAGRNTGELFF.

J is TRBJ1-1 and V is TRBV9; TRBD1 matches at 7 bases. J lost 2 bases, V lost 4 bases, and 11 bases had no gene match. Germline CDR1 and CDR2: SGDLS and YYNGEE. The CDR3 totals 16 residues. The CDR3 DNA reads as TGTGCCAGCAGCAAAGATAGTAACAGGGGTAACACTGAAGCTTTCTTT. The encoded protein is CASSKDSNRGNTEAFF.

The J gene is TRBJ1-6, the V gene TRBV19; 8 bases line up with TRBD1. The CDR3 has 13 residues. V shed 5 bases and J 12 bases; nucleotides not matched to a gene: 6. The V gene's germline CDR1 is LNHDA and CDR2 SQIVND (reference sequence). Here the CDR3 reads CASSFRQGQPLHF. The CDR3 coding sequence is TGTGCCAGTAGTTTTCGACAGGGGCAACCCCTCCACTTT.

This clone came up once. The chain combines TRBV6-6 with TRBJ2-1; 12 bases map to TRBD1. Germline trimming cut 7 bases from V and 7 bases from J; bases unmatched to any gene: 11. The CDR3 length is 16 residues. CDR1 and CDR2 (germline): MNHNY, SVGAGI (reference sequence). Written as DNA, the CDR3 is TGTGCCAGCACCAACGCCGGGACAGGGGGCTGGAATGAGCAGTTCTTC. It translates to CASTNAGTGGWNEQFF.

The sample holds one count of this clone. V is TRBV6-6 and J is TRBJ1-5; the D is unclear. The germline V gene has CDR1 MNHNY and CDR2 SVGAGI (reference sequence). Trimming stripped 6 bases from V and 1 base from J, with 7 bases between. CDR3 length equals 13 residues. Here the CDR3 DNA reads TGTGCCAGCAGACTCATGAGCAATCAGCCCCAGCATTTT. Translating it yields CASRLMSNQPQHF.